Given below is one T cell receptor beta chain in context. Its cognate antigen is unknown. The V gene end was trimmed by 4 bases and the J gene end by 0 bases; junction bases not matched to a gene: 7. Per the germline V gene, CDR1 is LGHDT and CDR2 is YNNKEL (reference sequence). The CDR3 contains 17 residues. This sample stems from a study of T-cell reconstitution after alpha-beta-depleted transplantation in children. General study findings and limits: Fresh T-cell production supplied most of the T-cell counts and diversity seen one year after transplant. At around two months after transplant, the alpha-beta T cells were reportedly derived from several hundred expanded clones that came from non-depleted graft cells. Day-60 TCRbeta diversity that was high in some patients was derived from surviving recipient T cells and thymic progenitors.

Unique molecular identifiers were built into the TCRbeta library. Via MiXCR, TCRdb re-called the PCR reads, giving one row per CDR3 protein. The sample includes hundreds of thousands of distinct CDR3 sequences, around 14% seen only once; the top ten take 0.79%. Sequencing used PBMCs, obtained before TCRalphabeta/CD19-depleted stem cell transplant. V gene TRBV3-1 combines with J gene TRBJ2-1; 9 bases are a match to TRBD2. This receptor was obtained from a girl under 10 years old with congenital amegakaryocytic thrombocytopenia, due to receive a stem cell transplant. The CDR3 DNA reads TGTGCCAGCAGCCCAATTAGCGGGAGCCCCTCCTACAATGAGCAGTTCTTC. Translation: CASSPISGSPSYNEQFF.